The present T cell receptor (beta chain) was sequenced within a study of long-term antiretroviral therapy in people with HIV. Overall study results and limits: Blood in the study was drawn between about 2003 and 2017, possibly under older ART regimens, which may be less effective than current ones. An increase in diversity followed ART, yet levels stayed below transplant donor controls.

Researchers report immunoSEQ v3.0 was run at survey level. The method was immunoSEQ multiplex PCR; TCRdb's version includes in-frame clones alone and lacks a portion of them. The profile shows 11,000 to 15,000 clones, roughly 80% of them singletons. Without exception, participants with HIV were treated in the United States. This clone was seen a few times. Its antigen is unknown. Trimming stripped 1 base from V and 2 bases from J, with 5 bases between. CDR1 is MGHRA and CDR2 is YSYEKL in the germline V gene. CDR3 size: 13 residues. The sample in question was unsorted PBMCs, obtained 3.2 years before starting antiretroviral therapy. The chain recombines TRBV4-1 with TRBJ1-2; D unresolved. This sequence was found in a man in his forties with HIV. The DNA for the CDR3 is TGCGCCAGCAGCCAAGGGCAGAACTATGGCTACACCTTC. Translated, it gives CASSQGQNYGYTF.